This T cell receptor (beta chain) is from a study of cytomegalovirus exposure and HLA in healthy donors. Overall study results and limits: Accurate prediction of most subjects' HLA-A and HLA-B alleles from TCR beta sequences was reported. CMV serostatus stood as the only immune exposure information on hand. Among donors in an Asian-associated ancestry cluster, a later analysis reportedly found fewer N-insertions than the roughly 670-donor mean.

V was clipped by 6 bases and J by 2 bases, with 19 bases between them. CDR3 length: 17 amino acids. CDR1 and CDR2 (germline): LNHNV, YYDKDF (reference sequence). PCR involved 60 Vbeta and 13 Jbeta primers. The assay was immunoSEQ multiplex PCR, and TCRdb's table has in-frame clones only and misses some. The sample has roughly 290,000 clones, around 80% seen once; the top ten hold 0.3%. Concerning this clone: Its antigen is as yet unknown.

This chain connects TRBV15 to TRBJ1-4; no clear D. The sequenced material came from PBMCs. The source of this sequence is a girl aged 2-10 years in good health and CMV-seronegative. DNA for the CDR3: TGTGCCACCAGGCCGGAGTCCTCTATAGCTACTAATGAAAAACTGTTTTTT. Residues: CATRPESSIATNEKLFF.